Listed below are T cell receptor beta chains from one sample, sequenced in a study of T cell responses to AZD1222 COVID-19 vaccine. Method: immunoSEQ multiplex PCR; TCRdb's copy keeps in-frame clones and lacks some. Of 75,000 to 95,000 clones in the sample, roughly 85% were seen once. Sample: peripheral blood, taken 28 days after the second AZD1222 dose. These receptors came from an adult who received the AZD1222 COVID-19 vaccine. Each CDR3 is given without its conserved first and last residue. The order of the fields is D gene, V gene, CDR3 protein. The D gene is left open where the match is weak.

D gene: NA
V gene: TRBV7-2
CDR3 protein: ASSLSWGEQY

D gene: NA
V gene: TRBV3-1/TRBV3-2
CDR3 protein: ASSPQGRGYT

D gene: TRBD2
V gene: TRBV9
CDR3 protein: ASSERGERGSSYEQY

D gene: NA
V gene: TRBV16
CDR3 protein: ASSHFRRGGNEQF

D gene: TRBD1
V gene: TRBV7-8
CDR3 protein: ASSLGTAMNEKLF

D gene: NA
V gene: TRBV4-1
CDR3 protein: ASSQGFRYEQY

D gene: TRBD1
V gene: TRBV5-1
CDR3 protein: ASSPTGTGGSPLH

D gene: TRBD2
V gene: TRBV18
CDR3 protein: ASSLGAGSTDTQY

D gene: TRBD2
V gene: TRBV6-2/TRBV6-3
CDR3 protein: ASSIWTSGRLSYNTGELF

D gene: NA
V gene: TRBV3-1/TRBV3-2
CDR3 protein: ASSQGPYEQY

D gene: TRBD2
V gene: TRBV18
CDR3 protein: ASSPLSTSGGAGETQY

D gene: NA
V gene: TRBV2
CDR3 protein: ASSEMVNTEAF

D gene: TRBD1
V gene: TRBV15
CDR3 protein: ATSRVFPGTGPRAF

D gene: TRBD1
V gene: TRBV4-1
CDR3 protein: ASSPTGGEYNEQF

D gene: NA
V gene: TRBV3-1/TRBV3-2
CDR3 protein: ASSRGAPGYT

D gene: NA
V gene: TRBV29-1
CDR3 protein: SVLGDLTDTQY

D gene: TRBD2
V gene: TRBV4-3
CDR3 protein: ASSGGLAVTDTQY

D gene: NA
V gene: TRBV7-2
CDR3 protein: ASSLAGLIYEQY

D gene: NA
V gene: TRBV29-1
CDR3 protein: SAQPSGVGGETQY

D gene: TRBD1
V gene: TRBV5-1
CDR3 protein: ASSVGQGAEAF

D gene: NA
V gene: TRBV9
CDR3 protein: ASSEGGDYNEQF

D gene: NA
V gene: TRBV7-3
CDR3 protein: ASSLLGGYEQY

D gene: TRBD2
V gene: TRBV11-2
CDR3 protein: ASSLDSGAYNEQF

D gene: NA
V gene: TRBV7-2
CDR3 protein: ASSLDGITGYT

D gene: NA
V gene: TRBV2
CDR3 protein: ASSDLVAHTGELF

D gene: NA
V gene: TRBV15
CDR3 protein: ATSRVDTQY

D gene: TRBD2
V gene: TRBV7-3
CDR3 protein: ASSLGTSSYNEQF

D gene: NA
V gene: TRBV7-2
CDR3 protein: ASSRTRDNEQF

D gene: NA
V gene: TRBV7-3
CDR3 protein: ASSLSHGGGTEAF

D gene: TRBD1
V gene: TRBV27
CDR3 protein: ASRGTGNNQPQH

D gene: NA
V gene: TRBV5-5
CDR3 protein: ASSFGPPPGELF

D gene: TRBD2
V gene: TRBV6-2/TRBV6-3
CDR3 protein: ASSISGSAGETQY

D gene: NA
V gene: TRBV5-4
CDR3 protein: ASSLNEGSTGELF

D gene: NA
V gene: TRBV19
CDR3 protein: ASSIGPTQETQY

D gene: NA
V gene: TRBV7-3
CDR3 protein: ASSLTGGTNEKLF

D gene: TRBD2
V gene: TRBV27
CDR3 protein: ASSSRLAAADEQY

D gene: TRBD1
V gene: TRBV19
CDR3 protein: ASSIGDRSEEQY

D gene: NA
V gene: TRBV4-2
CDR3 protein: ASSQDQGAYYQPQH

D gene: NA
V gene: TRBV27
CDR3 protein: ASSFPGAFGTGELF

D gene: TRBD1
V gene: TRBV6-2/TRBV6-3
CDR3 protein: ASSYPGTGYSYEQY